The table lists the clone carrying this T cell receptor beta chain with a count of one. The data were obtained in a study of cytomegalovirus exposure and HLA in healthy donors. The PCR contained 60 Vbeta and 13 Jbeta primers. Assay used: immunoSEQ multiplex PCR; TCRdb lists only in-frame clones, some missing. In the table there are 150,000 to 200,000 clones, over 60% of which are singletons. The trim removed 6 bases at V and 7 bases at J, leaving 10 bases unmatched. The CDR3 consists of 14 residues. Per germline, CDR1 SNHLY and CDR2 FYNNEI. The chain employs TRBV2 and TRBJ1-2, with 8 bases matching TRBD1. The source material was PBMCs. The TCR comes from a girl aged 10-17 years in good health and CMV-seronegative. CDR3 in amino acids: CASRGADREPGYTF. The CDR3 DNA follows: TGTGCCAGCAGGGGAGCGGACAGGGAGCCTGGCTACACCTTC.